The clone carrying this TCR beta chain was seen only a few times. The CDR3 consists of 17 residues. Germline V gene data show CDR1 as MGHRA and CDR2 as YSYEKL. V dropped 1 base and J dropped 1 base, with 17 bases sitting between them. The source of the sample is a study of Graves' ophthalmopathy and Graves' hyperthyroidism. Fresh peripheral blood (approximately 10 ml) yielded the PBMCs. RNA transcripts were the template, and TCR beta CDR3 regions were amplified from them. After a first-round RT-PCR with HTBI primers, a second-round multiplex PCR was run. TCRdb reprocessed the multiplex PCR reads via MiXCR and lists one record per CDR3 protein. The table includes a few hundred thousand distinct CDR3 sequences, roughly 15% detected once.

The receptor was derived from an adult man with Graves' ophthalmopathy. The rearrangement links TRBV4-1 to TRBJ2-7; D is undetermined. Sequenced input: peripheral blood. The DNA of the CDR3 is TGCGCCAGCAGCCAAGGAGGTCGGGCGGTGGGGTCCTACGAGCAGTACTTC. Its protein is CASSQGGRAVGSYEQYF.